The 19 T cell receptor beta chains given below trace back to one sample, sequenced in a study of blood T cell repertoires in COVID-19. Profiling relied on immunoSEQ multiplex PCR, and the TCRdb table lists in-frame clones only, not all of them. The profile shows 35,000 to 40,000 clones, roughly 84% of them singletons. Source material: peripheral blood. The receptor set was obtained from a man aged 50 to 59 with active or convalescent COVID-19.

This rearrangement joins TRBV11-2 to TRBJ1-3; D gene unclear. Germline V gene lookup returns CDR1 SGHAT and CDR2 FQNNGV. The CDR3 has 17 amino acids. Trimming removed 6 bases from V and 4 bases from J, with 22 bases in between. The DNA for the CDR3 is TGTGCCAGCAGTCTTATCGCCGGGGTGGCACGGGGAAACACCATATATTTT. It encodes CASSLIAGVARGNTIYF.

J is TRBJ1-5 and V is TRBV2; D ambiguous. The CDR3 has 15 residues. Germline assignment: CDR1 SNHLY and CDR2 FYNNEI. Trimming removed 6 bases at V and 3 bases at J, with 15 bases between. CDR3: CASRGWRAANQPQHF. CDR3 nucleotide sequence: TGTGCCAGCAGGGGATGGAGGGCAGCCAATCAGCCCCAGCATTTT.

The chain links TRBV5-6 to TRBJ1-3; D uncertain. Germline-derived CDR1 and CDR2 are SGHDT and YYEEEE. This CDR3 has 14 amino acids. Trimming removed 4 bases at V and 0 bases at J, with 8 bases between. As DNA, the CDR3 is TGTGCCAGCAGCACGGTACTCTCTGGAAACACCATATATTTT. Translated, it gives CASSTVLSGNTIYF.

V and J are TRBV7-9 and TRBJ2-3; 7 nucleotides align to TRBD2. The CDR3 runs to 18 residues. Germline V lookup: CDR1 SEHNR, CDR2 FQNEAQ (reference sequence). Losses at the gene ends were 6 bases for V and 0 bases for J; bases not matched to a gene: 15. CDR3 amino acids: CASRLPGRGGASTDTQYF. The CDR3 bases are TGTGCCAGCAGGTTACCCGGTCGCGGGGGAGCTAGCACAGATACGCAGTATTTT.

This clone has only one observation. The V and J genes are TRBV5-1 and TRBJ1-1, with 7 bases that match TRBD1. The ends lost 4 bases at V and 10 bases at J; junction bases unmatched: 10. Germline V gene sequence: CDR1 SGHRS, CDR2 YFSETQ. This CDR3 contains 13 residues. In DNA, the CDR3 is TGCGCCAGCAGCCCGGAGGGGGCTGAGGGAGCTTTCTTT. It encodes CASSPEGAEGAFF. Using reference TRBV5-1 and TRBJ1-1 for the parts outside the CDR3, the full variable domain is KAGVTQTPRYLIKTRGQQVTLSCSPISGHRSVSWYQQTPGQGLQFLFEYFSETQRNKGNFPGRFSGRQFSNSRSEMNVSTLELGDSALYLCASSPEGAEGAFFGQGTRLTVV.

On this clone itself: Compared with germline, one end of the junction differs, possibly owing to a read error. V is TRBV5-8 and J is TRBJ1-2; no definite D call. This CDR3 contains 12 residues. Germline V CDR1 and CDR2: SGHTS, YDEGEE. CDR3 bases: TGTGCCAGCAGCTGGGTTGGCAGCGATTCCCGCTTC. As protein: CASSWVGSDSRF.

This sequence joins TRBV18 and TRBJ2-1; TRBD1 matches at 11 bases. The germline V gene encodes CDR1 KGHSH and CDR2 LQKENI. The CDR3 has 16 residues. V lost 1 base, J lost 8 bases, and 7 bases stayed unmatched. CDR3 in amino acids: CASSPQGTGGTDEQFF. The CDR3 DNA reads TGTGCCAGCTCACCACAAGGGACAGGGGGTACCGATGAGCAGTTCTTC.

The chain recombines TRBV30 with TRBJ2-1; TRBD2 matches at 9 bases. The germline V gene has CDR1 GTSNPN and CDR2 SVGIG (reference sequence). V lost 2 bases, J lost 10 bases, and 9 bases stayed unmatched. The CDR3 covers 14 residues. DNA of the CDR3: TGTGCCTGGAGTACTGGCGGGGGGGCCCGGGAGCAGTTCTTC. Protein sequence: CAWSTGGGAREQFF.

This clone has only a few counts. V usage is TRBV9 and J usage is TRBJ2-3, with TRBD2 matching 7 bases. This CDR3 is built from 16 residues. V lost 4 bases and J lost 2; bases outside the gene matches: 10. CDR1 and CDR2 from the germline V gene are SGDLS and YYNGEE. CDR3 loop: CASSRMGSGITDTQYF. CDR3 nucleotides: TGTGCCAGCAGCCGCATGGGCAGCGGGATCACAGATACGCAGTATTTT.

This rearrangement joins TRBV3-1 (or the pseudogene TRBV3-2) to TRBJ2-5, with 14 bases fitting TRBD2. The CDR3 spans 18 residues. Germline CDR1 reads LGHDT; CDR2 reads YNNKEL (reference sequence). After removal of 1 base from V and 4 bases from J, the junction contained 8 bases not matched to a gene. DNA of the CDR3: TGTGCCAGCAGCCAAGGAAGGACTAGCGGGGGGTGGGGAGAGACCCAGTACTTC. As protein: CASSQGRTSGGWGETQYF.

This clone was recorded once. This chain connects TRBV18 to TRBJ1-1; the match to TRBD1 covers 8 bases. After removal of 3 bases from V and 5 bases from J, the junction contained 5 bases not matched to a gene. Germline V lookup: CDR1 KGHSH, CDR2 LQKENI. This CDR3 contains 14 residues. The CDR3 loop is CASSPQGARTEAFF. The CDR3 DNA follows: TGTGCCAGCTCACCTCAGGGGGCGAGAACTGAAGCTTTCTTT.

This chain uses TRBV18 with TRBJ1-2, with 9 bases lining up with TRBD1. The CDR3 is 14 residues long. J lost 8 bases, V lost 3 bases, and 7 bases had no gene match. Germline V gene data show CDR1 as KGHSH and CDR2 as LQKENI. The CDR3: CASSPGQGSRGYTF. CDR3 in DNA: TGTGCCAGCTCACCTGGACAGGGGAGTCGGGGCTACACCTTC.

This chain joins TRBV6-4 and TRBJ2-3, with D tentatively TRBD2 (5 bases). Germline values: CDR1 MRHNA, CDR2 SNTAGT. V lost 3 bases and J 9 bases, leaving 16 bases between the germline ends. CDR3 length: 14 residues. The CDR3 is CASSEHRSSGTQYF. Here the CDR3 DNA reads TGTGCCAGCAGTGAGCACCGTTCCTCGGGGACGCAGTATTTT.

The rearrangement uses TRBV10-1 and TRBJ2-5, with 12 nucleotides matching TRBD2. This CDR3 is built from 16 residues. Germline V lookup: CDR1 WNHNN, CDR2 SYGVQD (reference sequence). The V and J ends lost 4 bases and 1 base, in that order; junction bases with no gene match: 4. The DNA of the CDR3 is TGCGCCAGCAGTGCTGAACTAGCGGGAGGCCAAGAGACCCAGTACTTC. It yields the protein CASSAELAGGQETQYF.

The chain combines TRBV19 with TRBJ1-5, with a possible D match to TRBD1 (5 bases). Trimming left V 2 bases short and J 3 bases short, with 11 bases between. The CDR3 sequence is 15 residues long. Looked up from germline, CDR1 is LNHDA and CDR2 is SQIVND (reference sequence). The CDR3 bases are TGTGCCAGTAGTATAAGGGGCAGCCTCAATCAGCCCCAGCATTTT. Translation gives CASSIRGSLNQPQHF.

The gene calls are TRBV4-1 and TRBJ2-3, with D unresolved. The V end lost 1 base, the J end lost 5 bases, and 4 bases lay between the germline ends. CDR1 is MGHRA, CDR2 YSYEKL, per germline. The CDR3 contains 12 residues. In nucleotides, the CDR3 is TGCGCCAGCAGCCAAGGGCTAGATACGCAGTATTTT. This sequence encodes CASSQGLDTQYF.

The rearrangement joins TRBV7-2 to TRBJ2-6; D not certain. CDR3 size: 15 residues. The V end was cut by 5 bases, the J end by 1 base, with 9 bases between. CDR1 is SGHTA and CDR2 is FQGNSA in the germline V gene. The CDR3 nucleotides read TGTGCCAGCAGCACAAAGTCTTCTGGGGCCAACGTCCTGACTTTC. This translates into CASSTKSSGANVLTF.

The V call is TRBV10-1, the J call TRBJ1-1; no firm D call. Germline V CDR1 and CDR2: WNHNN, SYGVQD (reference sequence). The CDR3 extends over 13 amino acids. Trimming pared 7 bases from V and 0 bases from J, leaving 9 bases between. The CDR3 here is CASMAGLNTEAFF. Here the CDR3 DNA reads TGCGCCAGCATGGCGGGATTGAACACTGAAGCTTTCTTT.

V gene TRBV14 combines with J gene TRBJ2-1; D gene ambiguous. With 4 bases removed from V and 4 bases from J, the gap between germline ends came to 11 bases. The germline V gene has CDR1 SGHDN and CDR2 FVKESK. The CDR3 contains 14 residues. The CDR3 sequence is CASSPEIMYNEQFF. The CDR3 coding sequence is TGTGCCAGCAGCCCAGAAATAATGTACAATGAGCAGTTCTTC.